This TCR beta chain was obtained from a study of Graves' ophthalmopathy and Graves' hyperthyroidism. Study-wide results and caveats: In blood, most expanded thyroid clonotypes above 0.001 frequency were also detected. The model predicted ophthalmopathy progression with 60% to 71% sensitivity and 72% to 85% specificity.

This clonotype was counted many times. Its antigen is not identified. Scientists amplified the TCR beta CDR3 regions from RNA transcripts. Following a first-round RT-PCR that used HTBI primers, a second-round multiplex PCR was carried out. TCRdb called the multiplex PCR reads again in MiXCR, with one record for every CDR3 protein. The table records 400,000 or so distinct CDR3 sequences, approximately 18% of them present only once. The CDR3 length is 17 residues. Germline V lookup: CDR1 MNHNS, CDR2 SASEGT. The trim removed 11 bases at V and 1 base at J, leaving 14 bases unmatched. Recruitment covered hyperthyroidism patients aged 18 to 65 whose new diagnosis was of under 2 months' duration. Symptoms, serum thyroxine and TRAb, thyroid ultrasound, and orbital computed tomography formed the diagnostic basis.

Sequencing input: peripheral blood. V and J are TRBV6-1 and TRBJ2-6, with 7 bases that match TRBD2. The TCR was taken from an adult woman with stable Graves' hyperthyroidism. The CDR3 is CAAGAGDLSSGANVLTF. For the CDR3, the DNA is TGTGCCGCCGGGGCGGGGGATCTTAGTTCTGGGGCCAACGTCCTGACTTTC.